Listed below are T cell receptor beta chains from one sample, sequenced in a study of blood T cell repertoires in COVID-19. Only in-frame clones appear in the TCRdb table, and some are missing; sequencing was by immunoSEQ multiplex PCR. The table lists about 320,000 clones, about 88% of them singletons. The sample consisted of PBMCs or T cells enriched from blood (not recorded which). The receptors come from a man in his sixties who had recovered from COVID-19. The CDR3 runs from the conserved cysteine through the conserved F or W. The D gene is left open where the match is weak. Clone sizes are given selectively: once, few, many, or a class where the clone is expanded.

.	TRBV18	TRBJ2-7	TRBD1	TGTGCCAGCTCCCGGGACAGGGGAAAAGAGCAGTACTTC	CASSRDRGKEQYF
.	TRBV6-5	TRBJ1-1	.	TGTGCCAGCAGTTTCTCGACCGTTAATTCAGGCACTGAAGCTTTCTTT	CASSFSTVNSGTEAFF
.	TRBV7-6	TRBJ1-6	TRBD1	TGTGCCAGCAGCTTAATGGGACAGATGGGATCACCCCTCCACTTT	CASSLMGQMGSPLHF
.	TRBV4-1	TRBJ2-3	.	TGCGCCAGCAGCCAAGATCGAGGAAGCACAGATACGCAGTATTTT	CASSQDRGSTDTQYF
.	TRBV7-2	TRBJ2-1	.	TGTGCCAGCAGCTTAGTTGGCGGGGTGATCAATGAGCAGTTCTTC	CASSLVGGVINEQFF
.	TRBV7-2	TRBJ2-7	TRBD2	TGTGCCAGCAGCTTATCTGCGTCTAGCGGGGGATCCTACGAGCAGTACTTC	CASSLSASSGGSYEQYF
.	TRBV5-1	TRBJ2-1	.	TGCGCCAGCAGCTTGGAACCCGGCTCCTACAATGAGCAGTTCTTC	CASSLEPGSYNEQFF
.	TRBV6-5	TRBJ2-3	.	TGTGCCAGCAGGGAGGTGGGTAGCACAGATACGCAGTATTTT	CASREVGSTDTQYF
.	TRBV3-1/TRBV3-2	TRBJ1-1	.	TGTGCCAGCAGCCCCCCCGGGAACACTGAAGCTTTCTTT	CASSPPGNTEAFF
.	TRBV5-1	TRBJ2-7	TRBD1	TGCGCCAGCAGCTGGGACAGGGTTGGCGAGCAGTACTTC	CASSWDRVGEQYF
.	TRBV2	TRBJ1-2	TRBD1	TGTGCCAGCAGGGACCCGGGACAGATCTATGGCTACACCTTC	CASRDPGQIYGYTF
.	TRBV18	TRBJ1-5	.	TGTGCCAGCTCTCTAACGGAGGGCGGGGTCCAGCCCCAGCATTTT	CASSLTEGGVQPQHF
few	TRBV10-1	TRBJ2-7	.	TGCGCCAGCAGTAGGCCCGACAGGCCCTACGAGCAGTACTTC	CASSRPDRPYEQYF
.	TRBV23-1	TRBJ1-2	TRBD1	TGCGCCAGCAGTCGACAGGGCGAGCTCGGCTATGGCTACACCTTC	CASSRQGELGYGYTF
.	TRBV6-2/TRBV6-3	TRBJ2-1	TRBD2	TGTGCCAGCAGCGGGACTAGCGGGCTCTCCTACAATGAGCAGTTCTTC	CASSGTSGLSYNEQFF
once	TRBV7-6	TRBJ1-1	TRBD1	TGTGCCAGCAGCCTCCGGACAGGGGGCACCAACACTGAAGCTTTCTTT	CASSLRTGGTNTEAFF
once	TRBV6-5	TRBJ2-7	.	TGTGCCAGCAGACTTGGAGGAGCTCCCCATTACGAGCAGTACTTC	CASRLGGAPHYEQYF
.	TRBV7-3	TRBJ1-3	.	TGTGCCAGCAGCTCAAGGACAGAACTCTGGGCCCTAAACTTT	CASSSRTELWALNF
.	TRBV5-8	TRBJ2-7	.	TGTGCCAGCAGCTTCAGATACGAGCAGTACTTC	CASSFRYEQYF
.	TRBV14	TRBJ1-2	TRBD1	TGTGCCAGCAGCCAGCGACAGGGGAACTATGGCTACACCTTC	CASSQRQGNYGYTF
.	TRBV7-3	TRBJ1-1	TRBD1	TGTGCCAGCAGCTCCGGGACAGGGAGCACTGAAGCTTTCTTT	CASSSGTGSTEAFF
once	TRBV4-1	TRBJ2-7	TRBD2	TGCGCCAGCAGCCAAGCCCCTAGCGGGAGTCCGGGCTACGAGCAGTACTTC	CASSQAPSGSPGYEQYF
.	TRBV19	TRBJ2-7	.	TGTGCCAGTAGCCCCCCCGGGACTCTAGTCCCCGGCGAGCAGTACTTC	CASSPPGTLVPGEQYF
.	TRBV3-1/TRBV3-2	TRBJ2-4	.	TGTGCCAGCAGACAGGGAGCCAAAAACATTCAGTACTTC	CASRQGAKNIQYF
.	TRBV27	TRBJ1-2	.	TGTGCTACGAGGACGGGGTATAATGGCTACACCTTC	CATRTGYNGYTF
.	TRBV4-2	TRBJ2-1	TRBD2	TGTGCCAGCAGCCACCCTCAAGGAAGCGGGGGCTACAATGAGCAGTTCTTC	CASSHPQGSGGYNEQFF
.	TRBV4-1	TRBJ2-2	TRBD2	TGCGCCAGCAGCGCAGGAGGGCTAGCGGGAGTAGCCGGGGAGCTGTTTTTT	CASSAGGLAGVAGELFF
.	TRBV11-3	TRBJ2-7	.	TGTGCCAGCGGCCAGCGCGAACCCTACGAGCAGTACTTC	CASGQREPYEQYF
.	TRBV27	TRBJ1-5	.	TGTGCCAGCAAGGGCAGGGGCAGCAATCAGCCCCAGCATTTT	CASKGRGSNQPQHF
once	TRBV19	TRBJ2-2	.	TGTGCCAGTAGCCGGGACAAGAGAAACACCGGGGAGCTGTTTTTT	CASSRDKRNTGELFF
once	TRBV27	TRBJ1-6	.	TGTGCCAGCAGTTTTTTCAGCTCCTATAATTCACCCCTCCACTTT	CASSFFSSYNSPLHF
few	TRBV2	TRBJ2-3	TRBD2	TGTGCCAGCAGTCAAGGACTAGCTAATACGCAGTATTTT	CASSQGLANTQYF
.	TRBV6-2/TRBV6-3	TRBJ1-6	.	TGTGCCAGCAGTTACGTAGAGGCGCAACGGTCACCCCTCCACTTT	CASSYVEAQRSPLHF
once	TRBV18	TRBJ1-2	.	TGTGCCAGCTCACCGGGGCTTGGATATGGCTACACCTTC	CASSPGLGYGYTF
.	TRBV30	TRBJ1-6	.	TGTGCCTGGAGTGTACCAGGGAATAATTCACCCCTCCACTTT	CAWSVPGNNSPLHF
.	TRBV3-1/TRBV3-2	TRBJ1-2	.	TGTGCCAGCAGCCAAATTCAGGATTATGGCTACACCTTC	CASSQIQDYGYTF
.	TRBV27	TRBJ2-2	TRBD1	TGTGCCAGCAGTGGGACAGGGGGTTATACCGGGGAGCTGTTTTTT	CASSGTGGYTGELFF
.	TRBV6-5	TRBJ2-2	.	TGTGCCAGCAGCCCCCCCAGGGGGGTCGGGGAGCTGTTTTTT	CASSPPRGVGELFF
.	TRBV7-2	TRBJ2-3	.	TGTGCCAGCAGCCCGAGTAGGACAACAGATACGCAGTATTTT	CASSPSRTTDTQYF
.	TRBV2	TRBJ1-3	TRBD1	TGTGCCAGCAGTTGGGGTCCGGACAGGGAGGGAAACACCATATATTTT	CASSWGPDREGNTIYF
.	TRBV11-2	TRBJ2-1	.	TGTGCCAGCAGCCCAACCGGGAAATGGCAGTTCTTC	CASSPTGKWQFF
.	TRBV7-2	TRBJ2-4	TRBD2	TGTGCCAGCAGCTCACAAGCGAGCGGGGGGGCCTCGAGTAACATTCAGTACTTC	CASSSQASGGASSNIQYF
.	TRBV6-1	TRBJ2-1	.	TGTGCCAGCAGTGAAGCGGGGGGGCCCTCCAATGAGCAGTTCTTC	CASSEAGGPSNEQFF
.	TRBV10-1	TRBJ2-1	TRBD2	TGCGCCACAGGATATCTAGGCGGGGGGGCTGGTGAGCAGTTCTTC	CATGYLGGGAGEQFF
once	TRBV19	TRBJ2-1	TRBD1	TGTGCCAGTAGCCCTGACAGGGTAAGGTCAATGAGGCAGTTCTTC	CASSPDRVRSMRQFF
.	TRBV5-6	TRBJ2-2	.	TGTGCCAGCAGCTTGGGCGGACTGAATTTTTACACCGGGGAGCTGTTTTTT	CASSLGGLNFYTGELFF
.	TRBV2	TRBJ2-5	TRBD2	TGTGCCAGCAGACCCAATAGCGGGAGCGATGAGACCCAGTACTTC	CASRPNSGSDETQYF
.	TRBV3-1/TRBV3-2	TRBJ2-3	TRBD2	TGTGCCAGCAGCCAACGGGGGGGCCTAGATACGCAGTATTTT	CASSQRGGLDTQYF
.	TRBV30	TRBJ1-6	.	TGTGCCTGGAGTGCTTTGTCAGGATCAGGGCCCCTCCACTTT	CAWSALSGSGPLHF
.	TRBV3-1/TRBV3-2	TRBJ2-1	.	TGTGCCAGCAGCCAGCAGGGCCTCCTTTACAATGAGCAGTTCTTC	CASSQQGLLYNEQFF
.	TRBV2	TRBJ2-1	TRBD2	TGTGCCAGCGAGGTGACTAGCGGGCACAATGAGCAGTTCTTC	CASEVTSGHNEQFF
.	TRBV18	TRBJ1-5	TRBD1	TGTGCCAGCTCATCCGGGACAGGCTTCAATCAGCCCCAGCATTTT	CASSSGTGFNQPQHF
.	TRBV6-2/TRBV6-3	TRBJ1-5	.	TGTGCCAGCAGTTACTCGGGGGGGAATCAGCCCCAGCATTTT	CASSYSGGNQPQHF
.	TRBV6-6	TRBJ2-1	TRBD2	TGTGCCAGCAGCCGGGGGGGCCTCTCCTACAATGAGCAGTTCTTC	CASSRGGLSYNEQFF
few	TRBV18	TRBJ2-6	TRBD1	TGTGCCAGCTCACCCTTGACAGGGCGATCTGGGGCCAACGTCCTGACTTTC	CASSPLTGRSGANVLTF
.	TRBV3-1/TRBV3-2	TRBJ2-7	.	TGTGCCAGCAGCCAAGAAGGAGGGTCCTACGAGCAGTACTTC	CASSQEGGSYEQYF